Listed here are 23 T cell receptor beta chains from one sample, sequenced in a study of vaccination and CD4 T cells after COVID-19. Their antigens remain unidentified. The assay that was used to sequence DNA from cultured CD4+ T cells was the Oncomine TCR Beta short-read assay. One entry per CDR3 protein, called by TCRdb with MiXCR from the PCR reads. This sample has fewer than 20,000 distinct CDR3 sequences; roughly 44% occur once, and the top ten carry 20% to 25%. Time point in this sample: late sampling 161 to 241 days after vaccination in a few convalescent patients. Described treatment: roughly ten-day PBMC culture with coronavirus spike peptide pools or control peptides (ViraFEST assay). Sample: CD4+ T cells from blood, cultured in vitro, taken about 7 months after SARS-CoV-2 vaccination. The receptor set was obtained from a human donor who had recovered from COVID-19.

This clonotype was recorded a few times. The CDR3 nucleotides are TGTGCCACCAGCAACAGGAGGGACACTGAAGCTTTCTTT. This gives the protein CATSNRRDTEAFF. The chain carries TRBV15 and TRBJ1-1; TRBD1 is a possible D gene (5 bases). Germline loops: CDR1 LNHNV, CDR2 YYDKDF (reference sequence). Trimming pared 4 bases from V and 3 bases from J, leaving 9 bases between. This CDR3 has 13 amino acids.

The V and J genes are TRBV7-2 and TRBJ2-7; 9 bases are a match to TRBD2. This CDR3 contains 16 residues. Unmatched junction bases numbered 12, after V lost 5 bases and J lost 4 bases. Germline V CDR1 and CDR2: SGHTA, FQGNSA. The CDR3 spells CASSVYVAGVSYEQYF. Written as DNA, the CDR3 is TGTGCCAGCAGCGTATACGTAGCGGGAGTTAGTTACGAGCAGTACTTC.

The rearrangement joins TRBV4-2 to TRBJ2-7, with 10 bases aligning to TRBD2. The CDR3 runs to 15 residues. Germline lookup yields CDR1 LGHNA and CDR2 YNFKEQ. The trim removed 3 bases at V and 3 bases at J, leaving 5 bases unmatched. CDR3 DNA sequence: TGTGCCAGCAGCCAGCTACTAGCGGGGAGCTACGAGCAGTACTTC. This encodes CASSQLLAGSYEQYF.

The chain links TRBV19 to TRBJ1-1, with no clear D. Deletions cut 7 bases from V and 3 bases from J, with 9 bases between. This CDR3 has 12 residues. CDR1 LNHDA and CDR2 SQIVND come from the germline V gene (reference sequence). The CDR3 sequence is CASKGKDTEAFF. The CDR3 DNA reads TGTGCCAGTAAAGGGAAAGACACTGAAGCTTTCTTT.

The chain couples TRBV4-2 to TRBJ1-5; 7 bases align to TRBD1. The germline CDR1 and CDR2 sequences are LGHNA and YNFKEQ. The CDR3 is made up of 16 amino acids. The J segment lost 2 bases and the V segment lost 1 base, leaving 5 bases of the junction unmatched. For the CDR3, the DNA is TGTGCCAGCAGCCAAGTTGACAGGGAGGGCAATCAGCCCCAGCATTTT. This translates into CASSQVDREGNQPQHF.

The CDR3 reads CASSPGTGIHEQYF. The CDR3 region has the DNA TGCGCCAGCAGCCCCGGGACAGGGATCCACGAGCAGTACTTC. The chain uses TRBV5-1 and TRBJ2-7, with 9 bases lining up with TRBD1. CDR3 length: 14 residues. V shed 4 bases and J 5 bases; nucleotides not matched to a gene: 7. Looked up from germline, CDR1 is SGHRS and CDR2 is YFSETQ.

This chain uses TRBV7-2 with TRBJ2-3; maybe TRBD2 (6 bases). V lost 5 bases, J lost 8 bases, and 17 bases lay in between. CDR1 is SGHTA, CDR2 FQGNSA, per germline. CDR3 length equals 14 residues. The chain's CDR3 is CASSPFRARGTQYF. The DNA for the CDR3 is TGTGCCAGCAGCCCCTTCCGGGCGCGGGGTACGCAGTATTTT. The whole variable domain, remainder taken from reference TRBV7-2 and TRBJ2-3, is GAGVSQSPSNKVTEKGKDVELRCDPISGHTALYWYRQSLGQGLEFLIYFQGNSAPDKSGLPSDRFSAERTGGSVSTLTIQRTQQEDSAVYLCASSPFRARGTQYFGPGTRLTVL.

The CDR3, as DNA: TGTGCCAGCAGCGGCGGACAGATACCCTATGGCTACACCTTC. This gives the protein CASSGGQIPYGYTF. V is TRBV14 and J is TRBJ1-2, with a weak D call TRBD1 (6 bases). Germline loops: CDR1 SGHDN, CDR2 FVKESK. V was cut by 5 bases and J by 4 bases, with 14 bases left in between. This CDR3 has 14 amino acids.

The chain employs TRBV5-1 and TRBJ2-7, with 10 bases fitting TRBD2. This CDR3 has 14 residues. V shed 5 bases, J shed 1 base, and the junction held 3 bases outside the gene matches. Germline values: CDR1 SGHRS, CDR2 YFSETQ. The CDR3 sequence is CASSKTSGSYEQYF. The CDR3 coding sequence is TGCGCCAGCAGTAAGACTAGCGGGTCCTACGAGCAGTACTTC.

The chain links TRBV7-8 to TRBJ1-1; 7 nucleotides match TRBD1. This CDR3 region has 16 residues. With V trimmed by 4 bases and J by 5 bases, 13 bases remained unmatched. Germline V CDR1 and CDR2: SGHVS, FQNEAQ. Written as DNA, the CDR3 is TGTGCCAGCAGCTCCCACTACAGGGGCGAGGAAACTGAAGCTTTCTTT. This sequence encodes CASSSHYRGEETEAFF.

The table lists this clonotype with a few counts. The CDR3 here is CASKSGVNYGYTF. The CDR3 DNA reads TGTGCCAGCAAATCAGGGGTGAACTATGGCTACACCTTC. The chain uses TRBV6-1 and TRBJ1-2; weak D call: TRBD1 (6 bases). The CDR3 totals 13 residues. Germline values: CDR1 MNHNS, CDR2 SASEGT. The V end was cut by 7 bases, the J end by 2 bases, with 11 bases between.

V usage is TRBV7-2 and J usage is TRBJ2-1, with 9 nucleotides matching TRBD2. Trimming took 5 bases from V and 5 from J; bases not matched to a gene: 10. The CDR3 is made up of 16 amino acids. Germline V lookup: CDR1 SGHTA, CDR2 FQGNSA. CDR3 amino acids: CASSVFLAGVNNEQFF. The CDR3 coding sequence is TGTGCCAGCAGCGTATTTTTAGCGGGGGTTAACAATGAGCAGTTCTTC.

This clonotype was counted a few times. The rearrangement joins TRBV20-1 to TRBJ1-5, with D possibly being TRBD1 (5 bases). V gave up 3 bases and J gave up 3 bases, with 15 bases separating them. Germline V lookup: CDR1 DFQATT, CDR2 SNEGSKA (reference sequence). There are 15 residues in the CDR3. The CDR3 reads CSASLPGLPNQPQHF. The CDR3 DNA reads TGCAGTGCTAGTCTTCCAGGGCTCCCCAATCAGCCCCAGCATTTT.

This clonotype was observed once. The CDR3 DNA is TGTGCCAGCAGGAGACAGGGTTTTACTGAAGCTTTCTTT. Protein product: CASRRQGFTEAFF. The chain is built from TRBV6-1 and TRBJ1-1; 7 positions match TRBD1. This CDR3 has 13 residues. After removal of 6 bases from V and 5 bases from J, the junction contained 6 bases not matched to a gene. Per the germline V gene, CDR1 is MNHNS and CDR2 is SASEGT.

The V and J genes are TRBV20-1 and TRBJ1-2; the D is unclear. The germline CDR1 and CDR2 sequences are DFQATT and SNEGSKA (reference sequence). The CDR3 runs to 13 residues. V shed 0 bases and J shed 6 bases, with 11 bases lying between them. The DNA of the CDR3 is TGCAGTGCTAGAGATCAATGGGTTAATGGCTACACCTTC. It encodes CSARDQWVNGYTF.

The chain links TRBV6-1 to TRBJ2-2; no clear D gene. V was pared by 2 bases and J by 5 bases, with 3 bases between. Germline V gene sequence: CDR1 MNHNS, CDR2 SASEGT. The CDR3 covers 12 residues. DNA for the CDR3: TGTGCCAGCAGTGAACTGACCGGGGAGCTGTTTTTT. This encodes CASSELTGELFF.

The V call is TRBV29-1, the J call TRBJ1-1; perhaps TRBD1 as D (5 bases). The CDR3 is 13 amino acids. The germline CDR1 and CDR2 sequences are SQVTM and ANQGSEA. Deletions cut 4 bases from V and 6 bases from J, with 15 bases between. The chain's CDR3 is CSVVWDRTSEAFF. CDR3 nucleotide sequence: TGCAGCGTTGTCTGGGACCGAACTTCTGAAGCTTTCTTT.

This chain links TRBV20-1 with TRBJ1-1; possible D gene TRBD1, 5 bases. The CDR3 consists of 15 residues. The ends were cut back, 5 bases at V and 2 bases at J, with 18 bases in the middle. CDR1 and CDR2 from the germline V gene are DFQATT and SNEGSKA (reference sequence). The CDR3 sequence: CSALQPTAQNTEAFF. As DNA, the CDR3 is TGCAGTGCTCTACAACCGACAGCGCAAAACACTGAAGCTTTCTTT.

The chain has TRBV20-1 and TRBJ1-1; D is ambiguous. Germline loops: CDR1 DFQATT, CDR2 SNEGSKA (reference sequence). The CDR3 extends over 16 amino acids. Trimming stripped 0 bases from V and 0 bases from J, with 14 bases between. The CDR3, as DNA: TGCAGTGCTAGAGATGACCCGACGGCCATGAACACTGAAGCTTTCTTT. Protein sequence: CSARDDPTAMNTEAFF.

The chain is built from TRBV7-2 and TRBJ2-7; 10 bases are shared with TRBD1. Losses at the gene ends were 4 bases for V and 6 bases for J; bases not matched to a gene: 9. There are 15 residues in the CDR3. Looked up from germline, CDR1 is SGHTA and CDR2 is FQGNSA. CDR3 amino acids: CASSWEVTGGLEQYF. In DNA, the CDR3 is TGTGCCAGCAGCTGGGAGGTGACAGGGGGCCTCGAGCAGTACTTC.

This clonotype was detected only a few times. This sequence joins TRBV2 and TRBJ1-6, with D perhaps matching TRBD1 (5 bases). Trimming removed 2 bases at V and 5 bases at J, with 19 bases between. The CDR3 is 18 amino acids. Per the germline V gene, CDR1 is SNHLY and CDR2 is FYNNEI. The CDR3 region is CASSETRGSWGDNSPLHF. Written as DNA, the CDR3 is TGTGCCAGCAGTGAAACGAGGGGTAGTTGGGGTGATAATTCACCCCTCCACTTT.

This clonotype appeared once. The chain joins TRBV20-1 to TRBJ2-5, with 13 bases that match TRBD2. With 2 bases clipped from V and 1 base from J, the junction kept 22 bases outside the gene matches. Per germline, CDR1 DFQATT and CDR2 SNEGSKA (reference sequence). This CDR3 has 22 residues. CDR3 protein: CSARRGLLAGGPPRRPQETQYF. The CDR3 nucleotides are TGCAGTGCTAGACGGGGACTACTAGCGGGGGGGCCCCCCCGAAGACCCCAAGAGACCCAGTACTTC.

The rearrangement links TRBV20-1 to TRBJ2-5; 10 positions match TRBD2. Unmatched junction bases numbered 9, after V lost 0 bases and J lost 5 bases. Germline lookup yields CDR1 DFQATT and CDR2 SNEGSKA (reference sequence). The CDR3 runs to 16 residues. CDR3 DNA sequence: TGCAGTGCTAGAGAGCCACAGCGGGGGGGAGGGGAGACCCAGTACTTC. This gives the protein CSAREPQRGGGETQYF.